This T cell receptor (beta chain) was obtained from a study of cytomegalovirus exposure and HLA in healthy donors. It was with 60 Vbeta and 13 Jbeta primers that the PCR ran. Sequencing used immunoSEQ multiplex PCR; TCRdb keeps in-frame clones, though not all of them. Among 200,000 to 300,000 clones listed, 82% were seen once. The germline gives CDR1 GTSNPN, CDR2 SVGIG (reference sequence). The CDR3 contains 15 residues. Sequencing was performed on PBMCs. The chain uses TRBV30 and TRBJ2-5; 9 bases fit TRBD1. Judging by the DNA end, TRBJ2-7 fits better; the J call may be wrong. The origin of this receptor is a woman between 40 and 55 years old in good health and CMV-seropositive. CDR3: CAWRKPGQGIYEQYF. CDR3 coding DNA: TGTGCCTGGAGGAAGCCGGGACAGGGAATTTACGAGCAGTACTTC.